This is a list of T cell receptor beta chains from one sample in a study of OX40 agonist ivuxolimab in advanced cancers. The repertoire was sequenced with immunoSEQ multiplex PCR; TCRdb's copy has only in-frame clones and lacks some. This repertoire shows over 45,000 clones, nearly 85% found once; its top ten account for approximately 2.8%. The input for sequencing was CD4+ or CD8+ T cells sorted from blood, taken in a trial of the OX40 agonist ivuxolimab. These receptors were taken from an adult with an advanced solid tumor such as melanoma, head and neck, liver or kidney cancer. The CDR3 runs from the conserved cysteine through the conserved F or W. The order of the fields is V gene, clone size, D gene, CDR3 length, J gene, CDR3 protein, CDR3 DNA. D genes are given only for firm matches. Expanded clones get a size class; other rows say once, few or many, or leave the size out.

V gene: TRBV16
clone size: NA
D gene: NA
CDR3 length: 18
J gene: TRBJ1-4
CDR3 protein: CASSQSLRGGEPNEKLFF
CDR3 DNA: TGTGCCAGCAGCCAATCGCTCAGGGGCGGTGAACCTAATGAAAAACTGTTTTTT

V gene: TRBV6-1
clone size: NA
D gene: TRBD1
CDR3 length: 12
J gene: TRBJ1-2
CDR3 protein: CASVTGDFGYTF
CDR3 DNA: TGTGCCAGCGTGACAGGGGATTTTGGCTACACCTTC

V gene: TRBV28
clone size: NA
D gene: TRBD1
CDR3 length: 15
J gene: TRBJ1-1
CDR3 protein: CASSYRTGGKPEAFF
CDR3 DNA: TGTGCCAGCAGTTATAGGACAGGGGGTAAACCTGAAGCTTTCTTT

V gene: TRBV2
clone size: NA
D gene: NA
CDR3 length: 13
J gene: TRBJ2-3
CDR3 protein: CARTPGSTDTQYF
CDR3 DNA: TGTGCCCGCACCCCGGGGAGCACAGATACGCAGTATTTT

V gene: TRBV5-6
clone size: NA
D gene: NA
CDR3 length: 15
J gene: TRBJ1-1
CDR3 protein: CASSLYGGLNTEAFF
CDR3 DNA: TGTGCCAGCAGCTTGTACGGGGGCTTGAACACTGAAGCTTTCTTT

V gene: TRBV18
clone size: NA
D gene: NA
CDR3 length: 14
J gene: TRBJ1-1
CDR3 protein: CASSQGRTSSEAFF
CDR3 DNA: TGTGCCAGCTCGCAGGGGAGGACCAGTAGTGAAGCTTTCTTT

V gene: TRBV4-2
clone size: NA
D gene: TRBD2
CDR3 length: 16
J gene: TRBJ2-7
CDR3 protein: CASSQGGLAGSYEQYF
CDR3 DNA: TGTGCCAGCAGCCAAGGGGGACTAGCGGGTTCCTACGAGCAGTACTTC

V gene: TRBV5-1
clone size: NA
D gene: NA
CDR3 length: 16
J gene: TRBJ1-1
CDR3 protein: CASSLATHQGDTEAFF
CDR3 DNA: TGCGCCAGCAGCTTGGCGACACATCAGGGAGACACTGAAGCTTTCTTT

V gene: TRBV28
clone size: NA
D gene: NA
CDR3 length: 15
J gene: TRBJ2-6
CDR3 protein: CASSLWEVGANVLTF
CDR3 DNA: TGTGCCAGCAGTTTATGGGAGGTGGGGGCCAACGTCCTGACTTTC

V gene: TRBV5-4
clone size: NA
D gene: NA
CDR3 length: 14
J gene: TRBJ1-6
CDR3 protein: CASSLVGAGSPLHF
CDR3 DNA: TGTGCCAGCAGCTTAGTAGGGGCTGGCTCACCCCTCCACTTT

V gene: TRBV10-3
clone size: NA
D gene: NA
CDR3 length: 12
J gene: TRBJ2-7
CDR3 protein: CAISGGGYEQYF
CDR3 DNA: TGTGCCATCAGTGGAGGGGGCTACGAGCAGTACTTC

V gene: TRBV19
clone size: once
D gene: TRBD1
CDR3 length: 13
J gene: TRBJ1-2
CDR3 protein: CASSGGQGYGYTF
CDR3 DNA: TGTGCCAGTTCGGGTGGACAGGGCTATGGCTACACCTTC

V gene: TRBV5-5
clone size: NA
D gene: NA
CDR3 length: 13
J gene: TRBJ1-2
CDR3 protein: CASSFGDGYGYTF
CDR3 DNA: TGTGCCAGCAGCTTTGGAGACGGGTATGGCTACACCTTC

V gene: TRBV6-1
clone size: NA
D gene: NA
CDR3 length: 12
J gene: TRBJ1-5
CDR3 protein: CASSEPGQPQHF
CDR3 DNA: TGTGCCAGCAGTGAGCCTGGCCAGCCCCAGCATTTT

V gene: TRBV7-2
clone size: NA
D gene: NA
CDR3 length: 14
J gene: TRBJ1-2
CDR3 protein: CASSLGRVEYGYTF
CDR3 DNA: TGTGCCAGCAGCTTAGGTAGGGTGGAGTATGGCTACACCTTC

V gene: TRBV2
clone size: once
D gene: NA
CDR3 length: 15
J gene: TRBJ1-6
CDR3 protein: CASSERAGYNSPLHF
CDR3 DNA: TGTGCCAGCAGTGAGCGGGCGGGCTATAATTCACCCCTCCACTTT

V gene: TRBV6-6
clone size: NA
D gene: NA
CDR3 length: 14
J gene: TRBJ2-7
CDR3 protein: CASSQDSFPYEQYF
CDR3 DNA: TGTGCCAGCAGCCAGGACAGTTTTCCCTACGAGCAGTACTTC

V gene: TRBV2
clone size: NA
D gene: NA
CDR3 length: 13
J gene: TRBJ2-5
CDR3 protein: CASRPGFQETQYF
CDR3 DNA: TGTGCCAGCAGACCGGGGTTTCAAGAGACCCAGTACTTC

V gene: TRBV7-2
clone size: NA
D gene: NA
CDR3 length: 16
J gene: TRBJ2-2
CDR3 protein: CASSPQGGVTWGELFF
CDR3 DNA: TGTGCCAGCAGCCCCCAGGGGGGCGTGACTTGGGGGGAGCTGTTTTTT

V gene: TRBV11-3
clone size: once
D gene: NA
CDR3 length: 15
J gene: TRBJ1-1
CDR3 protein: CASSRGAAMNTEAFF
CDR3 DNA: TGTGCCAGCAGCCGAGGGGCAGCGATGAACACTGAAGCTTTCTTT

V gene: TRBV2
clone size: NA
D gene: NA
CDR3 length: 15
J gene: TRBJ2-6
CDR3 protein: CASSALGSGANVLTF
CDR3 DNA: TGTGCCAGCAGTGCACTGGGGTCTGGGGCCAACGTCCTGACTTTC

V gene: TRBV25-1
clone size: NA
D gene: TRBD2
CDR3 length: 18
J gene: TRBJ2-1
CDR3 protein: CASSAGRLGGLVTHEQFF
CDR3 DNA: TGTGCCAGCAGTGCCGGCCGACTTGGGGGACTAGTTACGCATGAGCAGTTCTTC

V gene: TRBV14
clone size: NA
D gene: NA
CDR3 length: 13
J gene: TRBJ2-1
CDR3 protein: CASSQLRGAEQFF
CDR3 DNA: TGTGCCAGCAGCCAGCTCAGGGGTGCTGAGCAGTTCTTC

V gene: TRBV7-9
clone size: NA
D gene: TRBD1
CDR3 length: 15
J gene: TRBJ1-4
CDR3 protein: CASSLIGQGNEKLFF
CDR3 DNA: TGTGCCAGCAGCTTGATCGGACAGGGTAATGAAAAACTGTTTTTT

V gene: TRBV7-8
clone size: NA
D gene: NA
CDR3 length: 17
J gene: TRBJ1-1
CDR3 protein: CASSLEGVQGLRTEAFF
CDR3 DNA: TGTGCCAGCAGCTTAGAAGGGGTTCAGGGATTGCGGACTGAAGCTTTCTTT

V gene: TRBV19
clone size: NA
D gene: NA
CDR3 length: 13
J gene: TRBJ2-3
CDR3 protein: CASSKQGPATQYF
CDR3 DNA: TGTGCCAGTAGTAAGCAGGGCCCGGCTACGCAGTATTTT

V gene: TRBV2
clone size: NA
D gene: NA
CDR3 length: 14
J gene: TRBJ2-2
CDR3 protein: CASSEWGPAGELFF
CDR3 DNA: TGTGCCAGCAGTGAATGGGGACCCGCCGGGGAGCTGTTTTTT

V gene: TRBV6-1
clone size: NA
D gene: NA
CDR3 length: 12
J gene: TRBJ1-5
CDR3 protein: CASNQGNQPQHF
CDR3 DNA: TGTGCCAGCAACCAGGGCAATCAGCCCCAGCATTTT

V gene: TRBV6-1
clone size: NA
D gene: TRBD1
CDR3 length: 15
J gene: TRBJ1-6
CDR3 protein: CASSASQGTGSPLHF
CDR3 DNA: TGTGCCAGCAGTGCTTCACAGGGGACGGGATCACCCCTCCACTTT

V gene: TRBV2
clone size: NA
D gene: NA
CDR3 length: 16
J gene: TRBJ2-2
CDR3 protein: CASSAKGLANTGELFF
CDR3 DNA: TGTGCCAGCAGCGCGAAGGGACTGGCGAACACCGGGGAGCTGTTTTTT

V gene: TRBV25-1
clone size: NA
D gene: TRBD2
CDR3 length: 15
J gene: TRBJ2-2
CDR3 protein: CASRAAGGPVGELFF
CDR3 DNA: TGTGCCAGCAGGGCAGCGGGAGGGCCGGTCGGGGAGCTGTTTTTT

V gene: TRBV6-5
clone size: NA
D gene: NA
CDR3 length: 12
J gene: TRBJ1-2
CDR3 protein: CASSYGGEGYTF
CDR3 DNA: TGTGCCAGCAGTTACGGGGGGGAAGGCTACACCTTC

V gene: TRBV6-1
clone size: few
D gene: TRBD1
CDR3 length: 16
J gene: TRBJ1-2
CDR3 protein: CASSERGGRGIDGYTF
CDR3 DNA: TGTGCCAGCAGTGAACGAGGGGGCCGAGGGATTGATGGCTACACCTTC

V gene: TRBV6-5
clone size: few
D gene: NA
CDR3 length: 13
J gene: TRBJ2-2
CDR3 protein: CASKQLFTGELFF
CDR3 DNA: TGTGCCAGCAAACAATTATTCACCGGGGAGCTGTTTTTT

V gene: TRBV6-1
clone size: NA
D gene: NA
CDR3 length: 13
J gene: TRBJ1-2
CDR3 protein: CASSETGKYGYTF
CDR3 DNA: TGTGCCAGCAGTGAAACGGGGAAATATGGCTACACCTTC

V gene: TRBV6-4
clone size: few
D gene: TRBD1
CDR3 length: 14
J gene: TRBJ1-1
CDR3 protein: CASSGSTGGTEAFF
CDR3 DNA: TGTGCCAGCAGTGGTAGCACAGGGGGTACTGAAGCTTTCTTT

V gene: TRBV7-2
clone size: NA
D gene: TRBD1
CDR3 length: 17
J gene: TRBJ2-1
CDR3 protein: CASSFYSGQGTYNEQFF
CDR3 DNA: TGTGCCAGCAGCTTCTACTCGGGACAGGGGACCTACAATGAGCAGTTCTTC

V gene: TRBV15
clone size: NA
D gene: NA
CDR3 length: 16
J gene: TRBJ2-2
CDR3 protein: CATKTELLPAGGELFF
CDR3 DNA: TGTGCTACTAAAACGGAGTTGCTGCCGGCGGGCGGGGAGCTGTTTTTT

V gene: TRBV7-6
clone size: many
D gene: NA
CDR3 length: 13
J gene: TRBJ1-1
CDR3 protein: CASSLQGNTEAFF
CDR3 DNA: TGTGCCAGCAGCTTACAGGGGAACACTGAAGCTTTCTTT

V gene: TRBV2
clone size: once
D gene: TRBD2
CDR3 length: 19
J gene: TRBJ2-1
CDR3 protein: CASTPGPSGRAGSYNEQFF
CDR3 DNA: TGTGCCAGCACCCCGGGACCAAGCGGGAGGGCGGGGTCCTACAATGAGCAGTTCTTC

V gene: TRBV6-1
clone size: NA
D gene: TRBD2
CDR3 length: 14
J gene: TRBJ2-7
CDR3 protein: CASRGSGVPYEQYF
CDR3 DNA: TGTGCCAGCAGGGGAAGCGGGGTGCCTTACGAGCAGTACTTC

V gene: TRBV5-4
clone size: NA
D gene: NA
CDR3 length: 15
J gene: TRBJ2-2
CDR3 protein: CASSVKGGPTGELFF
CDR3 DNA: TGTGCCAGCAGCGTGAAAGGGGGGCCTACCGGGGAGCTGTTTTTT

V gene: TRBV9
clone size: NA
D gene: NA
CDR3 length: 16
J gene: TRBJ1-3
CDR3 protein: CASSVAVVNSGNTIYF
CDR3 DNA: TGTGCCAGCAGCGTAGCTGTAGTTAACTCTGGAAACACCATATATTTT

V gene: TRBV5-1
clone size: NA
D gene: NA
CDR3 length: 14
J gene: TRBJ2-1
CDR3 protein: CASSKAGKSDEQFF
CDR3 DNA: TGCGCCAGCTCGAAGGCAGGGAAAAGCGATGAGCAGTTCTTC

V gene: TRBV6-5
clone size: NA
D gene: TRBD2
CDR3 length: 15
J gene: TRBJ2-7
CDR3 protein: CASSPQRGTSYEQYF
CDR3 DNA: TGTGCCAGCAGTCCCCAGCGGGGCACCTCCTACGAGCAGTACTTC

V gene: TRBV6-1
clone size: NA
D gene: NA
CDR3 length: 12
J gene: TRBJ1-1
CDR3 protein: CASSEPGPWAFF
CDR3 DNA: TGTGCCAGCAGTGAACCGGGGCCGTGGGCTTTCTTT

V gene: TRBV11-2
clone size: NA
D gene: TRBD2
CDR3 length: 16
J gene: TRBJ2-1
CDR3 protein: CASSPKAGGLENEQFF
CDR3 DNA: TGTGCCAGCAGCCCAAAAGCGGGAGGACTAGAAAATGAGCAGTTCTTC

V gene: TRBV6-6
clone size: NA
D gene: NA
CDR3 length: 15
J gene: TRBJ1-6
CDR3 protein: CASSQTRGANSPLHF
CDR3 DNA: TGTGCCAGCAGTCAAACGAGGGGGGCAAATTCACCCCTCCACTTT

V gene: TRBV6-1
clone size: NA
D gene: NA
CDR3 length: 15
J gene: TRBJ1-5
CDR3 protein: CASTETGGRRQPQHF
CDR3 DNA: TGTGCCAGCACCGAAACCGGGGGTCGAAGACAGCCCCAGCATTTT

V gene: TRBV19
clone size: NA
D gene: NA
CDR3 length: 13
J gene: TRBJ1-4
CDR3 protein: CASSTRQAEKLFF
CDR3 DNA: TGTGCCAGTAGTACCCGACAGGCGGAGAAACTGTTTTTT

V gene: TRBV30
clone size: NA
D gene: NA
CDR3 length: 13
J gene: TRBJ1-5
CDR3 protein: CAWSDNIDQPQHF
CDR3 DNA: TGTGCCTGGAGTGACAATATAGATCAGCCCCAGCATTTT

V gene: TRBV18
clone size: once
D gene: TRBD1
CDR3 length: 15
J gene: TRBJ2-7
CDR3 protein: CASSPNTGESSEQYF
CDR3 DNA: TGTGCCAGCTCACCAAATACAGGGGAGTCGAGTGAGCAGTACTTC

V gene: TRBV2
clone size: NA
D gene: TRBD2
CDR3 length: 15
J gene: TRBJ2-7
CDR3 protein: CASSTRLAGAYEQYF
CDR3 DNA: TGTGCCAGCAGTACCCGACTAGCGGGAGCGTACGAGCAGTACTTC

V gene: TRBV5-1
clone size: NA
D gene: NA
CDR3 length: 13
J gene: TRBJ1-1
CDR3 protein: CASSSQADTEAFF
CDR3 DNA: TGCGCCAGCAGCTCGCAGGCGGACACTGAAGCTTTCTTT

V gene: TRBV5-1
clone size: NA
D gene: NA
CDR3 length: 15
J gene: TRBJ1-3
CDR3 protein: CASSLAGSYGNTIYF
CDR3 DNA: TGCGCCAGCAGCTTGGCAGGGTCTTACGGAAACACCATATATTTT